Listed here are 11 T cell receptor beta chains from one sample, sequenced in a study of T cells in Graves' hyperthyroidism and ophthalmopathy. Amplification targeted TCR beta CDR3 regions from RNA transcripts. The study used the HTBI primer set for a first-round RT-PCR of the TCR CDR3. Each CDR3 protein is one row after TCRdb ran MiXCR on the multiplex PCR reads. The data hold about 560,000 distinct CDR3 sequences, with around 46% observed a single time. The sequenced sample consisted of peripheral blood or thyroid tissue (not recorded which). These TCRs come from a woman under 30 with Graves' hyperthyroidism.

This clonotype appeared a few times. This chain links TRBV2 with TRBJ2-6; no reliable D call. This CDR3 is built from 18 residues. Trimming pared 5 bases from V and 0 bases from J, leaving 17 bases between. The germline gives CDR1 SNHLY, CDR2 FYNNEI. The CDR3 loop is CASSYSPPTSSGANVLTF. The CDR3, as DNA: TGTGCCAGCAGTTACTCCCCGCCCACGAGCTCTGGGGCCAACGTCCTGACTTTC.

Details on this clonotype: The CDR3 does not close with the conserved phenylalanine or tryptophan, likely indicating a read error. The chain couples TRBV7-9 to TRBJ1-1; no clear D. Trimming left V 3 bases short and J 0 bases short, with 8 bases between. CDR3 length: 14 amino acids. Germline CDR1 reads SEHNR; CDR2 reads FQNEAQ (reference sequence). CDR3 nucleotides: TGTGCCAGCAGCTTCCGGGCCATGAACACTGAAGCTTTCCTT. Translating gives CASSFRAMNTEAFL.

In regard to this clonotype: This may stem from a read error, because a much larger clone lies one nucleotide away. This chain joins TRBV7-9 and TRBJ2-5; TRBD2 might be the D (5 bases). Near its end, the DNA agrees better with TRBJ2-7, so the J call may be wrong. CDR1 SEHNR and CDR2 FQNEAQ come from the germline V gene (reference sequence). CDR3 size: 16 residues. The CDR3 spells CVSSAPVLSGTYEQYF. The DNA of the CDR3 is TGTGTCAGCAGCGCCCCGGTCTTGTCGGGGACCTACGAGCAGTACTTC.

For this clonotype: A much bigger clone sits one base away, suggesting this may be a read error. This chain connects TRBV7-6 to TRBJ1-2, with a tentative D call TRBD1 (6 bases). The CDR3 length is 11 residues. In germline, CDR1 is SGHVS, CDR2 FNYEAQ. Trimming stripped 6 bases from V and 6 bases from J, with 8 bases between. The CDR3 nucleotides are TGTGCCAGCAGACGGACAGATGGCTACACCTTC. It specifies CASRRTDGYTF.

This clonotype was observed a handful of times. The chain employs TRBV2 and TRBJ1-1, with D possibly being TRBD1 (5 bases). The CDR3 has 13 amino acids. CDR1 and CDR2 (germline): SNHLY, FYNNEI. V was trimmed by 4 bases and J by 4 bases, leaving 10 bases between them. The CDR3 coding sequence is TGTGCCAGCAGTGGGGACGTTCCCACTGAAGCTTTCTTT. Protein product: CASSGDVPTEAFF.

Of note for this clonotype: A read error may produce the germline difference seen at one junction end. CDR3 nucleotides: TGCGCCAGCAGCCCGGCGGGGACAGGGCAGCCCCAGCATTTT. Protein: CASSPAGTGQPQHF. The rearrangement links TRBV7-2 to TRBJ1-5, with 9 bases matching TRBD1. CDR1 SGHTA and CDR2 FQGNSA come from the germline V gene. This CDR3 is 14 amino acids long.

This clonotype was detected many times. CDR3 region: CATSDQYSNQPQHF. In nucleotides, the CDR3 is TGTGCCACCAGTGATCAGTATAGCAATCAGCCCCAGCATTTT. The J gene is TRBJ1-5, the V gene TRBV24-1; D gene uncertain. Trimming shortened V by 3 bases and J by 0 bases, and 5 bases separated the two germline ends. There are 14 residues in the CDR3. CDR1 is KGHDR and CDR2 is SFDVKD in the germline V gene.

This clonotype has at least ten counts. V usage is TRBV25-1 and J usage is TRBJ1-5; TRBD1 might be the D (5 bases). CDR1 is MGHDK, CDR2 SYGVNS, per germline. This CDR3 spans 18 amino acids. V dropped 4 bases and J dropped 0 bases, with 19 bases sitting between them. CDR3 amino acids: CASSGSGPHPNSNQPQHF. DNA of the CDR3: TGTGCCAGCAGTGGGTCGGGGCCGCATCCTAATAGCAATCAGCCCCAGCATTTT.

The rearrangement joins TRBV20-1 to TRBJ1-2; possibly TRBD1 for D (5 bases). The CDR3 covers 13 residues. CDR1 is DFQATT and CDR2 is SNEGSKA in the germline V gene (reference sequence). V was shortened by 8 bases and J by 2 bases, with 15 bases between the two germline ends. CDR3 DNA: TGCAGTCTCCTAGGGGATCAAAACTATGGCTACACCTTC. This gives the protein CSLLGDQNYGYTF.

This clonotype was observed a handful of times. CDR3 bases: TGCAGCGGACTGAAATTTGAAAAACTGTTTTTT. This codes for CSGLKFEKLFF. The gene calls are TRBV29-1 and TRBJ1-4; unclear D gene. Germline CDR1 and CDR2: SQVTM and ANQGSEA. V was trimmed by 7 bases and J by 7 bases, leaving 10 bases between them. The CDR3 has 11 amino acids.

This clonotype showed up just a few times. This sequence joins TRBV20-1 and TRBJ1-5; D is ambiguous. CDR1 and CDR2 from the germline V gene are DFQATT and SNEGSKA (reference sequence). V dropped 6 bases and J dropped 0 bases, with 12 bases sitting between them. The CDR3 covers 14 residues. CDR3 bases: TGCAGTGCATCGCAGTTCAATAGCAATCAGCCCCAGCATTTT. Its translation: CSASQFNSNQPQHF.